One and the same sample provided the 6 T cell receptor beta chains below, sequenced in a study of shared clonotypes between healthy human individuals. Sequencing used immunoSEQ multiplex PCR; TCRdb keeps in-frame clones, though not all of them. The sample lists around 1.9 million clones; approximately 94% were seen once. Terminally differentiated effector memory CD45RA+ cells were excluded from the naive CD8 cells, which were CD45RO-negative and positively selected for CCR7. Sequencing was performed on naive CD8+ T cells from PBMCs. These receptors were collected from a man aged 18-30 years in good health. Some clones in this sample may be carry-over from other donors' samples.

The V call is TRBV10-3, the J call TRBJ2-1; D may correspond to TRBD1 or TRBD2 (6 bases each). CDR1 and CDR2 (germline): ENHRY, SYGVKD. With 6 bases removed from V and 7 bases from J, the gap between germline ends came to 16 bases. CDR3 length: 14 residues. The CDR3, as DNA: TGTGCCATCAGAGGGGAGAGGAGGGGGAATGAGCAGTTCTTC. Amino acids: CAIRGERRGNEQFF.

This clone has a single count. The rearrangement joins TRBV27 to TRBJ2-6; D might be TRBD1 (6 bases). V lost 7 bases to trimming and J lost 0 bases, with 16 bases between them. The CDR3 runs to 17 residues. CDR1 is MNHEY and CDR2 is SMNVEV in the germline V gene (reference sequence). As DNA, the CDR3 is TGTGCCAGCAAACAGGGTGGGTTAGGCTCTGGGGCCAACGTCCTGACTTTC. Translation: CASKQGGLGSGANVLTF.

V and J are TRBV21-1 and TRBJ2-6. TRBV21-1 is given as a pseudogene. The length of the CDR3 is 14 residues. The CDR3 nucleotides read TGTGCCAGCATTCAGAAGGTGGGGGCCAACGTCCTGACTTTC. This codes for CASIQKVGANVLTF.

The chain has TRBV19 and TRBJ1-5, with no clear D. V dropped 7 bases and J dropped 1 base, with 20 bases sitting between them. Germline V gives CDR1 LNHDA, CDR2 SQIVND (reference sequence). CDR3 length: 17 residues. CDR3 in DNA: TGTGCCAGTACGACAATAGGTGTTGTCGGGAGCAATCAGCCCCAGCATTTT. Translated, it gives CASTTIGVVGSNQPQHF.

This rearrangement joins TRBV19 to TRBJ1-2; D uncertain. V gave up 1 base and J gave up 4 bases, with 13 bases separating them. The CDR3 runs to 15 residues. Germline CDR1 LNHDA, CDR2 SQIVND (reference sequence). The CDR3 bases are TGTGCCAGTAGTATAGTCGGAGACCTTACCTATGGCTACACCTTC. The encoded protein is CASSIVGDLTYGYTF.

V and J are TRBV6-1 and TRBJ2-1, with D tentatively TRBD1 (7 bases). V was trimmed by 6 bases and J by 4 bases, leaving 16 bases between them. The V gene's germline CDR1 is MNHNS and CDR2 SASEGT. CDR3 size: 15 residues. The CDR3 nucleotides read TGTGCCAGCAGAACCAAACAGGGGACTTACAATGAGCAGTTCTTC. Encoded protein: CASRTKQGTYNEQFF.